The source of this T cell receptor (beta chain) is a study of T cell responses to AZD1222 COVID-19 vaccine. Study-level points and caveats: Variant regions that are unmutated are reportedly the target of nearly half of spike-specific TCRs. Every sample of the repertoires postdated the peak T cell response. Only six people who got AZD1222 tested seropositive at baseline.

Sequencing used immunoSEQ multiplex PCR; TCRdb keeps in-frame clones, though not all of them. Of roughly 120,000 clones in the sample, roughly 87% were seen once. This CDR3 spans 13 amino acids. V gave up 3 bases and J gave up 10 bases, with 15 bases separating them. Germline CDR1 is LNHDA and CDR2 is SQIVND (reference sequence). Note on this clone: Its specificity is not known.

V and J are TRBV19 and TRBJ1-1; perhaps TRBD1 as D (5 bases). The specimen was peripheral blood, collected 28 days after the second AZD1222 dose. The sequence derives from an adult who received the AZD1222 COVID-19 vaccine. The CDR3 protein is CASSIDLRVGAFF. The DNA of the CDR3 is TGTGCCAGTAGTATTGATCTCAGGGTCGGAGCTTTCTTT.